The rows below give T cell receptor beta chains drawn from one sample of a study of blood T cell repertoires in COVID-19. Data came from immunoSEQ multiplex PCR; TCRdb stores just in-frame clones and leaves some out. The table shows 150,000 to 200,000 clones, with roughly four fifths occurring only once. Sequencing input: peripheral blood. These receptors all come from a woman aged 40-49 years with COVID-19, enrolled during active disease. The CDR3 runs from the conserved cysteine through the conserved F or W. D genes are given only for firm matches. Expanded clones are given a class, and other clones once, few, many or no size at all.

CDR3nt	CDR3aa	abundance	d_gene	v_gene	j_gene
TGTGCCAGCAGCCCCGGACTAGCCGGAGATACGCAGTATTTT	CASSPGLAGDTQYF	.	TRBD2	TRBV7-9	TRBJ2-3
TGTGCCAGCAGCCCGGTCCGACTAACCGCCGGGGAGCTGTTTTTT	CASSPVRLTAGELFF	.	.	TRBV7-9	TRBJ2-2
TGTGCCATCCCAAACGCGGGGGAGCAGTTCTTC	CAIPNAGEQFF	.	.	TRBV6-5	TRBJ2-1
TGTGCCAGCAGCCCCCAACGGGTCGCTGCAGATACGAAAGAGACCCAGTACTTC	CASSPQRVAADTKETQYF	once	.	TRBV14	TRBJ2-5
TGTGCCAGTAGCCCAGCAAGCGGTAATGAAAAACTGTTTTTT	CASSPASGNEKLFF	.	.	TRBV19	TRBJ1-4
TGTGCCACCAGTGAGACTCTGACAGGGGTAGCTTTCTTT	CATSETLTGVAFF	.	TRBD1	TRBV24-1	TRBJ1-1
TGCAGTGTAAGTCCAGACAATGAGCAGTTCTTC	CSVSPDNEQFF	.	.	TRBV20-1	TRBJ2-1
TGTGCCACCAGCGGCAGTGTGGGACAGGAGCACTATGGCTACACCTTC	CATSGSVGQEHYGYTF	.	TRBD1	TRBV15	TRBJ1-2
TGTGCCAGCAGCTTAAGCTCCGGAAACACCATATATTTT	CASSLSSGNTIYF	.	.	TRBV7-9	TRBJ1-3
TGTGCCAGCAGAACACCGGGACAGGAAAAGCAGTTCTTC	CASRTPGQEKQFF	.	TRBD1	TRBV6-6	TRBJ2-1
TGTGCCAGTAGTTTACCGGGACTACTCAATGAGCAGTTCTTC	CASSLPGLLNEQFF	.	TRBD2	TRBV19	TRBJ2-1
TGTGCCAGCAGCTTGACACTAGCGGGAGGAGAGACCCAGTACTTC	CASSLTLAGGETQYF	.	TRBD2	TRBV5-4	TRBJ2-5
TGCGCCAGCAGCTTGGGGGCGGGGAATGCTGAGCAGTTCTTC	CASSLGAGNAEQFF	.	.	TRBV5-1	TRBJ2-1
TGTGCCAGCAGTGGCCTTGGTTCGACAGGCACTGAAGCTTTCTTT	CASSGLGSTGTEAFF	.	.	TRBV25-1	TRBJ1-1
TGTGCAAGTCGCTTAGGAGGGCTGGGTCAGCCCCAGCATTTT	CASRLGGLGQPQHF	.	.	TRBV12-2	TRBJ1-5
TGTGCCAGCAGCCAAGATTCAAGACTAGCGACTTCCTACAATGAGCAGTTCTTC	CASSQDSRLATSYNEQFF	.	TRBD2	TRBV3-1/TRBV3-2	TRBJ2-1
TGTGCCAGCACCAAGGGGTCCGGGGGGTACACCGGGGAGCTGTTTTTT	CASTKGSGGYTGELFF	.	TRBD2	TRBV28	TRBJ2-2
TGTGCCAGCAGTTACCTAGCGGGCTCTGGAAACACCATATATTTT	CASSYLAGSGNTIYF	.	.	TRBV6-6	TRBJ1-3
TGTGCTAGTGGTTTCGCCCCCGGGACAGCAAGATTAAGCTCTGGAAACACCATATATTTT	CASGFAPGTARLSSGNTIYF	.	TRBD1	TRBV12-5	TRBJ1-3
TGTGCCAGCAGCTTGGGAGTCAGGGTTGACTACAATGAGCAGTTCTTC	CASSLGVRVDYNEQFF	.	.	TRBV5-5	TRBJ2-1
TGTGCCACCAGCAGGGATACTAGCGGGAGGAATTTAGAGACCCAGTACTTC	CATSRDTSGRNLETQYF	.	TRBD2	TRBV15	TRBJ2-5
TGTGCCAGCAGTATGGCAGCGGGAGGGTCCTACGAGCAGTACTTC	CASSMAAGGSYEQYF	.	TRBD2	TRBV28	TRBJ2-7
TGCGCCAGCAGTGAGGCTAGCGGGAGAACAGATACGCAGTATTTT	CASSEASGRTDTQYF	.	TRBD2	TRBV10-2	TRBJ2-3
TGTGCCAGCAGCTTAGTGATAGCCCATGAGCAGTTCTTC	CASSLVIAHEQFF	.	.	TRBV7-8	TRBJ2-1
TGCAGTGCTAGTGCAAGGACAGGGAAATATGAGCAGTTCTTC	CSASARTGKYEQFF	.	TRBD1	TRBV20-1	TRBJ2-1
TGTGCCAGCAGCTTACCTGGGAGGCTGGAGACCCAGTACTTC	CASSLPGRLETQYF	.	.	TRBV7-8	TRBJ2-5
TGTGCCAGTAGTATTCTAGGGAGTCAGACTGAAGCTTTCTTT	CASSILGSQTEAFF	.	.	TRBV19	TRBJ1-1
TGTGCCTGTAATGAAGCTTTCTTT	CACNEAFF	.	.	TRBV30	TRBJ1-1
TGTGCCAGCAGTAGCAGGGACTCTGGAAACACCATATATTTT	CASSSRDSGNTIYF	.	.	TRBV28	TRBJ1-3
TGCGCCAGCAGTGAGGCTTTGGGACAGGTCTACTTC	CASSEALGQVYF	few	TRBD1	TRBV10-1	TRBJ2-7
TGTGCCAGCATCCTATCAGGGGGTTACGGCTACACCTTC	CASILSGGYGYTF	.	TRBD1	TRBV28	TRBJ1-2
TGCAGTGCGCGACTAGCGGGTGAGCAGTTCTTC	CSARLAGEQFF	once	TRBD2	TRBV20-1	TRBJ2-1
TGCGCCAGTCGACTCACAAATTCACCCCTCCACTTT	CASRLTNSPLHF	.	.	TRBV10-2	TRBJ1-6
TGTGCCAGCAGCTCCCTAAGCAATCAGCCCCAGCATTTT	CASSSLSNQPQHF	few	.	TRBV6-5	TRBJ1-5
TGTGCCAGCAGCGCTCTTCGAGGTAGCGGGCGCCGCACAGATACGCAGTATTTT	CASSALRGSGRRTDTQYF	.	TRBD2	TRBV9	TRBJ2-3
TGTGCCAGCAGCGTTAGCGGGAGCTCCTACAATGAGCAGTTCTTC	CASSVSGSSYNEQFF	.	TRBD2	TRBV5-5	TRBJ2-1
TGTGCCAGCAGCAGACAGGGCGGGGAGACCCAGTACTTC	CASSRQGGETQYF	.	TRBD1	TRBV9	TRBJ2-5
TGTGCCAGCTCACCAAGGCTCCTAGCGGGAGATGCAGATACGCAGTATTTT	CASSPRLLAGDADTQYF	.	TRBD2	TRBV18	TRBJ2-3
TGTGCCAGTACAAAATACAGGGGGCGAAATAATGAAAAACTGTTTTTT	CASTKYRGRNNEKLFF	once	TRBD1	TRBV5-6	TRBJ1-4
TGTGCCAGCAGTCCCTCGGACAGGGCGGATGGCTACACCTTC	CASSPSDRADGYTF	once	TRBD1	TRBV28	TRBJ1-2
TGTGCCAGCAGCTTTGTGGGAGGACTTGACACTGAAGCTTTCTTT	CASSFVGGLDTEAFF	.	.	TRBV11-2	TRBJ1-1
TGTGCCAGCAGCCTAGGGACAATTTACAATGAGCAGTTCTTC	CASSLGTIYNEQFF	once	.	TRBV11-2	TRBJ2-1
TGTGCCAGTAGGAATAGCGGTGAGCAGTTCTTC	CASRNSGEQFF	.	.	TRBV19	TRBJ2-1
TGTGCCAGCACCGGGAGAGGGGACCAAGAGACCCAGTACTTC	CASTGRGDQETQYF	.	.	TRBV11-1	TRBJ2-5
TGTGCCAGCAGTATGATATCGGGGACTGAAGCTTTCTTT	CASSMISGTEAFF	.	.	TRBV11-3	TRBJ1-1
TGTGCCAGCAGCCAATTAGACAGGAACACTGAAGCTTTCTTT	CASSQLDRNTEAFF	.	.	TRBV4-2	TRBJ1-1
TGTGCCAGCAGTGTTCGGGGGGGCGACTACAATGAGCAGTTCTTC	CASSVRGGDYNEQFF	many	TRBD2	TRBV6-4	TRBJ2-1